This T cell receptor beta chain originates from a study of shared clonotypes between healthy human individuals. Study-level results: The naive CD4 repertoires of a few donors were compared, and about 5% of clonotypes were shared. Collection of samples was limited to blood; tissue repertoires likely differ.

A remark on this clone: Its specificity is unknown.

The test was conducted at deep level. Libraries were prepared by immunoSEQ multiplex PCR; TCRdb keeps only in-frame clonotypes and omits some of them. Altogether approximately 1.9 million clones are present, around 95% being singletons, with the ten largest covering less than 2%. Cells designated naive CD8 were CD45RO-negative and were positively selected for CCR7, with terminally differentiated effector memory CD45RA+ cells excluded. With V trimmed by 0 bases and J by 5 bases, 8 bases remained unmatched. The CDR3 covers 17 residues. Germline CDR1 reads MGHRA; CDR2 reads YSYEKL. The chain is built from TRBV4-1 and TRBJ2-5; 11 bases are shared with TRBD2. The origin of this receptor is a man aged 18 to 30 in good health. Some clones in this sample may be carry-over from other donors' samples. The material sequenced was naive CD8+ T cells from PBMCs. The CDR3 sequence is CASSQENIAGGLETQYF. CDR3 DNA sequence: TGCGCCAGCAGCCAAGAGAACATAGCGGGAGGGTTGGAGACCCAGTACTTC.